The clone carrying this T cell receptor (beta chain) occurred a few times. The antigen remains undetermined. The sample is drawn from a study of blood T cells in healthy people across ages. Findings of the study overall: TCR beta diversity tracked closely with naive T cell percentage.

A J-beta primer mix and a sample-barcoded 5' primer were used in a second PCR of roughly 6 to 11 cycles. TCRdb passed the 5' RACE reads through MiXCR, listing each CDR3 protein once. The repertoire holds around 990,000 distinct CDR3 sequences, with under 30% as singletons. This CDR3 comprises 15 residues. V lost 6 bases and J lost 6; bases outside the gene matches: 7. Germline V gene data show CDR1 as MDHEN and CDR2 as SYDVKM. These sequences were also reported in another study, on T cells of mothers and their children.

This TCR was recovered from a girl aged 2-10 years in good health. The sequenced sample consisted of blood. The V and J genes are TRBV28 and TRBJ2-5, with TRBD2 identical over 13 bases. CDR3 loop: CASSTPGLAGKTQYF. The CDR3 nucleotides are TGTGCCAGCAGCACCCCGGGACTAGCGGGAAAGACCCAGTACTTC.